Listed below are T cell receptor beta chains from one sample, sequenced in a study of cytomegalovirus exposure and HLA in healthy donors. Assay: immunoSEQ multiplex PCR; the TCRdb copy retains only in-frame clones and omits some. The repertoire holds roughly 130,000 clones, 75% to 85% seen once, with roughly 1.2% in the top ten. The specimen sequenced was PBMCs. Receptor source: a girl under 10 years old in good health and CMV-seronegative. The CDR3 runs from the conserved cysteine through the conserved F or W. The order of the fields is CDR3 protein, CDR3 DNA, V gene, D gene, J gene, clone size. The D gene is left open where the match is weak. Size values are once, few and many counts, or a class for expanded clones, and some rows have none.

CDR3aa: CASSRSVIGQETQYF
CDR3nt: TGCGCCAGCAGCCGATCGGTGATCGGTCAAGAGACCCAGTACTTC
v_gene: TRBV4-1
d_gene: NA
j_gene: TRBJ2-5
abundance: once

CDR3aa: CASSYSNGGNEQFF
CDR3nt: TGTGCCAGCAGTTACTCGAACGGGGGGAATGAGCAGTTCTTC
v_gene: TRBV6-5
d_gene: TRBD2
j_gene: TRBJ2-1
abundance: few

CDR3aa: CASSLRLAGVSTDTQYF
CDR3nt: TGCGCCAGCAGCCTCCGTTTGGCGGGAGTAAGCACAGATACGCAGTATTTT
v_gene: TRBV4-1
d_gene: TRBD2
j_gene: TRBJ2-3
abundance: NA

CDR3aa: CASSVAKSGAGYNEQFF
CDR3nt: TGTGCCAGCAGCGTGGCCAAAAGCGGGGCCGGCTACAATGAGCAGTTCTTC
v_gene: TRBV9
d_gene: TRBD2
j_gene: TRBJ2-1
abundance: NA

CDR3aa: CSVGGGTYEQYF
CDR3nt: TGCAGCGTTGGGGGGGGGACCTACGAGCAGTACTTC
v_gene: TRBV29-1
d_gene: TRBD2
j_gene: TRBJ2-7
abundance: NA

CDR3aa: CASSLYRVFPNQPQHF
CDR3nt: TGTGCCAGCAGCTTATATCGGGTTTTCCCCAATCAGCCCCAGCATTTT
v_gene: TRBV7-9
d_gene: NA
j_gene: TRBJ1-5
abundance: NA

CDR3aa: CASSWDSKNTGELFF
CDR3nt: TGCGCCAGCAGCTGGGACAGCAAGAACACCGGGGAGCTGTTTTTT
v_gene: TRBV5-1
d_gene: TRBD1
j_gene: TRBJ2-2
abundance: NA

CDR3aa: CASSSLSGGPTDTQYF
CDR3nt: TGTGCCAGCAGCTCACTCAGCGGGGGGCCCACAGATACGCAGTATTTT
v_gene: TRBV5-6
d_gene: TRBD2
j_gene: TRBJ2-3
abundance: NA

CDR3aa: CASTTQLAGGPGNEQFF
CDR3nt: TGTGCCAGTACCACCCAACTAGCGGGAGGGCCGGGGAATGAGCAGTTCTTC
v_gene: TRBV19
d_gene: TRBD2
j_gene: TRBJ2-1
abundance: NA

CDR3aa: CAIRASGSFDEQYF
CDR3nt: TGTGCCATCAGAGCTAGCGGGAGTTTCGACGAGCAGTACTTC
v_gene: TRBV10-3
d_gene: TRBD2
j_gene: TRBJ2-7
abundance: NA

CDR3aa: CASSPRRTGNFPSYGYTF
CDR3nt: TGTGCCAGCAGCCCCCGTAGGACAGGGAACTTCCCGAGCTATGGCTACACCTTC
v_gene: TRBV5-6
d_gene: TRBD1
j_gene: TRBJ1-2
abundance: NA

CDR3aa: CASSVEVGVDEQFF
CDR3nt: TGTGCCAGCAGCGTAGAGGTAGGGGTCGATGAGCAGTTCTTC
v_gene: TRBV9
d_gene: NA
j_gene: TRBJ2-1
abundance: NA

CDR3aa: CASSAGSPDFGELFF
CDR3nt: TGTGCTAGCAGCGCCGGGTCTCCTGATTTCGGGGAGCTGTTTTTT
v_gene: TRBV7-7
d_gene: NA
j_gene: TRBJ2-2
abundance: NA

CDR3aa: CASSTGGPNYGYTF
CDR3nt: TGTGCCAGCAGTACAGGGGGGCCAAACTATGGCTACACCTTC
v_gene: TRBV9
d_gene: TRBD1
j_gene: TRBJ1-2
abundance: few

CDR3aa: CASSGDRGNTEAFF
CDR3nt: TGTGCCAGCTCAGGGGACAGGGGGAACACTGAAGCTTTCTTT
v_gene: TRBV18
d_gene: TRBD1
j_gene: TRBJ1-1
abundance: NA

CDR3aa: CASSLSEGLHGYTF
CDR3nt: TGTGCCAGCAGCTTAAGTGAGGGCCTCCATGGCTACACCTTC
v_gene: TRBV7-9
d_gene: NA
j_gene: TRBJ1-2
abundance: NA

CDR3aa: CASSLEAAGGEAFF
CDR3nt: TGTGCCAGCAGCTTGGAGGCTGCAGGGGGTGAAGCTTTCTTT
v_gene: TRBV5-4
d_gene: TRBD1
j_gene: TRBJ1-1
abundance: NA

CDR3aa: CASLGASQETQYF
CDR3nt: TGTGCCAGCCTGGGGGCCAGCCAAGAGACCCAGTACTTC
v_gene: TRBV27
d_gene: NA
j_gene: TRBJ2-5
abundance: once

CDR3aa: CASSAHRGLRGYTF
CDR3nt: TGTGCCAGCAGTGCTCACAGGGGGCTTAGGGGCTACACCTTC
v_gene: TRBV6-5
d_gene: TRBD1
j_gene: TRBJ1-2
abundance: NA

CDR3aa: CASGSGGPPYEQYF
CDR3nt: TGTGCCAGCGGGTCGGGGGGTCCCCCCTACGAGCAGTACTTC
v_gene: TRBV25-1
d_gene: TRBD2
j_gene: TRBJ2-7
abundance: NA

CDR3aa: CASSDGTGGNEQFF
CDR3nt: TGCGCCAGCAGCGACGGGACAGGGGGCAATGAGCAGTTCTTC
v_gene: TRBV5-1
d_gene: TRBD1
j_gene: TRBJ2-1
abundance: NA

CDR3aa: CASSAWTGQNTEAFF
CDR3nt: TGTGCCAGCAGCGCATGGACAGGCCAGAACACTGAAGCTTTCTTT
v_gene: TRBV9
d_gene: TRBD1
j_gene: TRBJ1-1
abundance: NA

CDR3aa: CASRGAHREGDTQYF
CDR3nt: TGTGCCAGCAGGGGTGCCCACAGGGAGGGGGATACGCAGTATTTT
v_gene: TRBV2
d_gene: NA
j_gene: TRBJ2-3
abundance: NA

CDR3aa: CATSRELTTGLGYTF
CDR3nt: TGTGCCACCAGCAGAGAACTAACTACAGGCCTCGGCTACACCTTC
v_gene: TRBV15
d_gene: NA
j_gene: TRBJ1-2
abundance: few

CDR3aa: CATLLQDSPGNTIYF
CDR3nt: TGTGCCACCTTATTACAGGACAGTCCTGGAAACACCATATATTTT
v_gene: TRBV6-5
d_gene: NA
j_gene: TRBJ1-3
abundance: NA

CDR3aa: CASREAGGRTEAFF
CDR3nt: TGTGCCAGCAGAGAAGCAGGGGGTCGGACTGAAGCTTTCTTT
v_gene: TRBV4-2
d_gene: TRBD1
j_gene: TRBJ1-1
abundance: NA

CDR3aa: CASSLRQGAYNSPLHF
CDR3nt: TGTGCCAGCAGCCTTCGACAGGGGGCGTATAATTCACCCCTCCACTTT
v_gene: TRBV7-2
d_gene: TRBD1
j_gene: TRBJ1-6
abundance: NA

CDR3aa: CASSQGAGRSDQPQHF
CDR3nt: TGTGCCAGCAGCCAAGGGGCAGGGCGAAGCGATCAGCCCCAGCATTTT
v_gene: TRBV4-2
d_gene: NA
j_gene: TRBJ1-5
abundance: NA

CDR3aa: CASSGQGNEQYF
CDR3nt: TGTGCCAGCAGCGGACAGGGCAACGAGCAGTACTTC
v_gene: TRBV9
d_gene: TRBD1
j_gene: TRBJ2-7
abundance: NA

CDR3aa: CAISEFEVIEQYF
CDR3nt: TGTGCCATCAGTGAGTTTGAGGTCATCGAGCAGTACTTC
v_gene: TRBV10-3
d_gene: NA
j_gene: TRBJ2-7
abundance: NA

CDR3aa: CASSIVPRVGETQYF
CDR3nt: TGTGCCAGTAGTATAGTCCCCAGGGTTGGAGAGACCCAGTACTTC
v_gene: TRBV19
d_gene: NA
j_gene: TRBJ2-5
abundance: NA